This record looks at one T cell receptor (beta chain) sequence and its context. The sample comes from a study of blood T cell repertoires in COVID-19. The overall study: T cells, B-cell-depleted T cells, or PBMCs supplied cDNA or gDNA.

Sequencing used immunoSEQ multiplex PCR; TCRdb keeps in-frame clones, though not all of them. Altogether roughly 70,000 clones are present, 70% to 75% being singletons, with the ten largest covering under 40%. The ends were cut back, 3 bases at V and 4 bases at J, with 13 bases in the middle. CDR1 is MNHNY, CDR2 SVGAGI, per germline (reference sequence). This CDR3 region has 15 residues. The clonotype originates from a woman in her sixties or seventies with acute or convalescent COVID-19. Sequenced input: peripheral blood. The chain links TRBV6-6 to TRBJ1-3; D ambiguous. This chain's CDR3 is CASSYILGGGNTIYF. The CDR3 DNA is TGTGCCAGCAGTTATATTCTGGGAGGAGGAAACACCATATATTTT.